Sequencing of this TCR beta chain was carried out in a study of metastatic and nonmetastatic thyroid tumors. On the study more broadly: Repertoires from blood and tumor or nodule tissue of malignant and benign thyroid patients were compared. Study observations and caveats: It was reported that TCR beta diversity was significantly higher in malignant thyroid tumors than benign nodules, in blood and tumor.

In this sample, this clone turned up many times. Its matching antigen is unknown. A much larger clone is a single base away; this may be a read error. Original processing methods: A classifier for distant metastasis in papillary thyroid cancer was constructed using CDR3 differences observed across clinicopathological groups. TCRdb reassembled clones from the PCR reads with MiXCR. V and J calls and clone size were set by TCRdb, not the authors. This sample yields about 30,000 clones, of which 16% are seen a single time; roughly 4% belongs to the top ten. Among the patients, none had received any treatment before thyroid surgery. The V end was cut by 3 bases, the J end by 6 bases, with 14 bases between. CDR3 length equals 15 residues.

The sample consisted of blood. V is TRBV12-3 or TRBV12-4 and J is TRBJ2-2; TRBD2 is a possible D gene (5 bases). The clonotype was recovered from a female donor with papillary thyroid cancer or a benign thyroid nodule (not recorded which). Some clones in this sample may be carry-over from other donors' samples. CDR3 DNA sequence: TGTGCCAGCAGTTTCCCCCCGACGAGGGCCGGGGAGCTGTTTTTT. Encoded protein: CASSFPPTRAGELFF.